This T cell receptor beta chain emerged from a study of CD8 T cells in Susac syndrome. cDNA came from approximately 0.5 to 1 ug RNA primed by random hexamers. The authors amplified TCR beta CDR3 across 54 Vbeta and 13 Jbeta using immunoSEQ multiplex PCR. TCRdb analysed the immunoSEQ multiplex PCR reads with MiXCR anew, one entry per CDR3 protein. Here the sample spans roughly 200,000 distinct CDR3 sequences, approximately 93% being singletons. The germline V gene encodes CDR1 SGHDT and CDR2 YYEEEE. CDR3 length equals 12 residues. V was pared by 4 bases and J by 8 bases, with 11 bases between. The rearrangement joins TRBV5-6 to TRBJ2-3; D may correspond to TRBD1 or TRBD2 (5 bases each). The sequencing input was CD4+ T cells from PBMCs. This receptor was taken from a human donor in good health. CDR3 bases: TGTGCCAGCAGCCCGGGACCTGTTACGCAGTATTTT. This translates into CASSPGPVTQYF.